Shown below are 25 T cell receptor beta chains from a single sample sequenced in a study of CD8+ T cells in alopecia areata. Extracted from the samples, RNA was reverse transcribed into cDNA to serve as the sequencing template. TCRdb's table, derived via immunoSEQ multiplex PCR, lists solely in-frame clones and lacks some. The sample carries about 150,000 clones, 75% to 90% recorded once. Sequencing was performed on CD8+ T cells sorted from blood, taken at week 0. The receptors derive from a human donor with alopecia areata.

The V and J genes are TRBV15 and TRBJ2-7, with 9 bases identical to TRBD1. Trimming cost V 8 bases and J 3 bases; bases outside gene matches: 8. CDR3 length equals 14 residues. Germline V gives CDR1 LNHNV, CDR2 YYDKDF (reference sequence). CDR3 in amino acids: CATGEDRGFYEQYF. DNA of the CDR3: TGTGCCACCGGTGAGGACAGGGGATTCTACGAGCAGTACTTC.

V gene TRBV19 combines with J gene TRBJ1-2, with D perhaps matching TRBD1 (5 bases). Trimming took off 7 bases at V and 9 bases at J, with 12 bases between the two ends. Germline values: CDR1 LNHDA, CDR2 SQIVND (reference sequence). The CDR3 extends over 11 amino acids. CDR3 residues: CASTRDGSYTF. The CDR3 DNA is TGTGCCAGTACACGGGACGGGAGCTACACCTTC.

DNA for the CDR3: TGTGCCAGCAGCTTGGTAGCGGGTACTTACGAGCAGTACTTC. Its translation is CASSLVAGTYEQYF. The V gene is TRBV5-6, the J gene TRBJ2-7, with 7 bases that match TRBD2. The germline V gene encodes CDR1 SGHDT and CDR2 YYEEEE. With 0 bases clipped from V and 4 bases from J, the junction kept 4 bases outside the gene matches. The CDR3 has 14 residues. Looking up the rest from reference TRBV5-6 and TRBJ2-7 gives the full variable domain: DAGVTQSPTHLIKTRGQQVTLRCSPKSGHDTVSWYQQALGQGPQFIFQYYEEEERQRGNFPDRFSGHQFPNYSSELNVNALLLGDSALYLCASSLVAGTYEQYFGPGTRLTVT.

The CDR3: CASSDGGMNTEAFF. The CDR3, as DNA: TGTGCCAGCAGTGACGGGGGTATGAACACTGAAGCTTTCTTT. The chain couples TRBV2 to TRBJ1-1, with D possibly TRBD1 on 5 matching bases. Per the germline V gene, CDR1 is SNHLY and CDR2 is FYNNEI. V was cut by 3 bases and J by 0 bases, with 8 bases left in between. This CDR3 is 14 amino acids long. Full variable domain (remainder filled in from reference TRBV2 and TRBJ1-1): EPEVTQTPSHQVTQMGQEVILRCVPISNHLYFYWYRQILGQKVEFLVSFYNNEISEKSEIFDDQFSVERPDGSNFTLKIRSTKLEDSAMYFCASSDGGMNTEAFFGQGTRLTVV.

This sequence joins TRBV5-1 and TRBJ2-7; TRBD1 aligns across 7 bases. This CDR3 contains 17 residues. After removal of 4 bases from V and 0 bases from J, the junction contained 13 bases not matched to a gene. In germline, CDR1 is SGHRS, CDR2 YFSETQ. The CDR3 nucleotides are TGCGCCAGCAGCCCGGATAGACAGGGCCTCCTCTCCTACGAGCAGTACTTC. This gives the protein CASSPDRQGLLSYEQYF.

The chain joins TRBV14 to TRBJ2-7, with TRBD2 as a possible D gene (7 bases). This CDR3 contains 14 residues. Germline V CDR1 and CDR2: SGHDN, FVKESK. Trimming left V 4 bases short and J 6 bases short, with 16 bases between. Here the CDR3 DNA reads TGTGCCAGCAGCCCGGGGGGCCTCGGCGGCGAGCAGTACTTC. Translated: CASSPGGLGGEQYF.

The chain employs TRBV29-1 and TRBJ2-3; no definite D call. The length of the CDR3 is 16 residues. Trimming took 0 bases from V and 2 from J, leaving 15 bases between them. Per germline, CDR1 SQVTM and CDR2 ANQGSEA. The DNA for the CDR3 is TGCAGCGTTGAAGATATAGGTATCGTGGACACAGATACGCAGTATTTT. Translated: CSVEDIGIVDTDTQYF.

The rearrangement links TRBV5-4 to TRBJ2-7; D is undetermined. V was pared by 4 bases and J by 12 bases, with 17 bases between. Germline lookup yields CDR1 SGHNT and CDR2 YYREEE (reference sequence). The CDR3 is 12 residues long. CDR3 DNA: TGTGCCAGCAGCGCGGCGGACGGGTTTTGGTACTTC. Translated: CASSAADGFWYF.

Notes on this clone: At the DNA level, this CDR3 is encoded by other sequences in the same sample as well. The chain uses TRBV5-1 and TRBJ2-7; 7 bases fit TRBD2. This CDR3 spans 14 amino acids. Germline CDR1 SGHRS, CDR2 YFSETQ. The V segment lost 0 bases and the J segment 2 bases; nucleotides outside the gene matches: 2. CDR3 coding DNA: TGCGCCAGCAGCTTGGAAGGGAGGGCCTACGAGCAGTACTTC. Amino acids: CASSLEGRAYEQYF.

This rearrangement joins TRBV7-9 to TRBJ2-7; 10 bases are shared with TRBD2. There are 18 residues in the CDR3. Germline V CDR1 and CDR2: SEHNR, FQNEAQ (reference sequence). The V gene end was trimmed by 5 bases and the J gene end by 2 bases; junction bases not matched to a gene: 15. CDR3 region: CASSPPGLARGPPYEQYF. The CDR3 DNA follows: TGTGCCAGCAGCCCCCCGGGACTAGCGCGCGGCCCTCCCTACGAGCAGTACTTC.

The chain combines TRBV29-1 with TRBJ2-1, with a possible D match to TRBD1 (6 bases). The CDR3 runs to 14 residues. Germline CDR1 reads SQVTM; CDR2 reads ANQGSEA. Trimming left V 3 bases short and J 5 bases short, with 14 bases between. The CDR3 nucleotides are TGCAGCGTTGAGGGGACAACCTCTGACAATGAGCAGTTCTTC. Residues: CSVEGTTSDNEQFF.

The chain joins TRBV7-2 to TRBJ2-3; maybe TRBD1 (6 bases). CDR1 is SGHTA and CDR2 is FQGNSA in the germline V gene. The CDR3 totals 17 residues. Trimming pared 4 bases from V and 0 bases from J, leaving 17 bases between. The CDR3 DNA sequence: TGTGCCAGCAGCTCTAACCAGGGGAAAACTAGCACAGATACGCAGTATTTT. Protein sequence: CASSSNQGKTSTDTQYF.

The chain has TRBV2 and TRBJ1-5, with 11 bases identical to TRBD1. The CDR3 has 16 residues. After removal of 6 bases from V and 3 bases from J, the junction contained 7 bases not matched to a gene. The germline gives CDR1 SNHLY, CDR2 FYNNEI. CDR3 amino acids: CASRQRTGGPNQPQHF. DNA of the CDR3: TGTGCCAGCAGGCAACGGACAGGGGGCCCCAATCAGCCCCAGCATTTT. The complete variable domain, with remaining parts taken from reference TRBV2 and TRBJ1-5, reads EPEVTQTPSHQVTQMGQEVILRCVPISNHLYFYWYRQILGQKVEFLVSFYNNEISEKSEIFDDQFSVERPDGSNFTLKIRSTKLEDSAMYFCASRQRTGGPNQPQHFGDGTRLSIL.

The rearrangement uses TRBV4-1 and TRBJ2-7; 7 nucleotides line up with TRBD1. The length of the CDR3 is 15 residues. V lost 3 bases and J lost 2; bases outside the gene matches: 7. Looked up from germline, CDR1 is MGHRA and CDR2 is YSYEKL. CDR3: CASSQDRSGAYEQYF. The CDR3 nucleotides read TGCGCCAGCAGCCAGGACAGGAGTGGCGCCTACGAGCAGTACTTC.

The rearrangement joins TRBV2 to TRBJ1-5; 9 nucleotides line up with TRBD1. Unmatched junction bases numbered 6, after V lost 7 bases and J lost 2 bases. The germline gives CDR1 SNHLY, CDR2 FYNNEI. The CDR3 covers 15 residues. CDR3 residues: CASNPDRGRNQPQHF. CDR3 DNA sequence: TGTGCCAGCAATCCGGACAGGGGTCGCAATCAGCCCCAGCATTTT. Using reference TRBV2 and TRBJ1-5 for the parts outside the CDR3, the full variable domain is EPEVTQTPSHQVTQMGQEVILRCVPISNHLYFYWYRQILGQKVEFLVSFYNNEISEKSEIFDDQFSVERPDGSNFTLKIRSTKLEDSAMYFCASNPDRGRNQPQHFGDGTRLSIL.

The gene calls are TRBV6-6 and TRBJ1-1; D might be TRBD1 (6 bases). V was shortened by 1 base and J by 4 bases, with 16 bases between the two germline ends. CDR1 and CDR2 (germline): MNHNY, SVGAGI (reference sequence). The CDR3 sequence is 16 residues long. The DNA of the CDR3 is TGTGCCAGCAGTTACTGGAGCGGGGGGGCGAGCACTGAAGCTTTCTTT. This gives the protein CASSYWSGGASTEAFF.

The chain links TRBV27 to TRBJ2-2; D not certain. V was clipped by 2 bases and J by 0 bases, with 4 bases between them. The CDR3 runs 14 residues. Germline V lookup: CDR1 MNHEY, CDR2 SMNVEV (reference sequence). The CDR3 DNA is TGTGCCAGCAGTTTAGGGTCGAACACCGGGGAGCTGTTTTTT. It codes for CASSLGSNTGELFF.

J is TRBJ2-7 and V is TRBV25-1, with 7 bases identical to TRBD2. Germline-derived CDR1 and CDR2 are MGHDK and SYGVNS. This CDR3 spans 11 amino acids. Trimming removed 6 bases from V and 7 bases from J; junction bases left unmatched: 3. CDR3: CASRSGGEQYF. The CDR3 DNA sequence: TGTGCCAGCAGGTCGGGGGGTGAGCAGTACTTC.

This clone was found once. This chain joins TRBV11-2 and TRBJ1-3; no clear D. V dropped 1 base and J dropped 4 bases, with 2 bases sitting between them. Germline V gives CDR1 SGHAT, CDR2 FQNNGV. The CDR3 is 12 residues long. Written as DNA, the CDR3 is TGTGCCAGCAGCTTAGGGGGAAACACCATATATTTT. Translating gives CASSLGGNTIYF.

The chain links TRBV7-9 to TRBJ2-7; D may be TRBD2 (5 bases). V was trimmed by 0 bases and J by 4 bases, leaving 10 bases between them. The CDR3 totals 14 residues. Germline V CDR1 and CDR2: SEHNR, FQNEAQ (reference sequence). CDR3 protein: CASSLAPTGYEQYF. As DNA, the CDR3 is TGTGCCAGCAGCTTAGCCCCGACGGGATACGAGCAGTACTTC.

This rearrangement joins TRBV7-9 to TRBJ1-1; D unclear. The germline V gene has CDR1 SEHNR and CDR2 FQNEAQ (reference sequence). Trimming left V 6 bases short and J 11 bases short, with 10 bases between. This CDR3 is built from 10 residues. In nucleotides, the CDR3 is TGTGCCAGCAGTGCAGGCTTGGCTTTCTTT. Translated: CASSAGLAFF.

CDR3: CASSMRGGRIYEQYF. CDR3 DNA sequence: TGTGCCAGTAGTATGAGGGGCGGGAGAATCTACGAGCAGTACTTC. The chain uses TRBV19 and TRBJ2-7, with 7 bases that match TRBD2. J gave up 3 bases and V 3 bases, and 8 bases lay outside the gene matches. CDR1 and CDR2 (germline): LNHDA, SQIVND (reference sequence). This CDR3 spans 15 amino acids.

In nucleotides, the CDR3 is TGTGCCAGCAGCCCCGGGACAGGGCAGCGTAATTCACCCCTCCACTTT. Encoded protein: CASSPGTGQRNSPLHF. This chain connects TRBV9 to TRBJ1-6; 9 bases line up with TRBD1. There are 16 residues in the CDR3. With 4 bases clipped from V and 6 bases from J, the junction kept 8 bases outside the gene matches. Looked up from germline, CDR1 is SGDLS and CDR2 is YYNGEE. Complete variable domain (other parts from reference TRBV9 and TRBJ1-6): DSGVTQTPKHLITATGQRVTLRCSPRSGDLSVYWYQQSLDQGLQFLIQYYNGEERAKGNILERFSAQQFPDLHSELNLSSLELGDSALYFCASSPGTGQRNSPLHFGNGTRLTVT.

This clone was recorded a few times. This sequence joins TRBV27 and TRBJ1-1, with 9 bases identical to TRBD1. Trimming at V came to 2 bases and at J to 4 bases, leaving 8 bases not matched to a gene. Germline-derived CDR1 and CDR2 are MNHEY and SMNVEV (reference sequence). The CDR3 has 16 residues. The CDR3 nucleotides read TGTGCCAGCAGTTTACTAACAGGGGGCGGGGGCACTGAAGCTTTCTTT. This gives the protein CASSLLTGGGGTEAFF.

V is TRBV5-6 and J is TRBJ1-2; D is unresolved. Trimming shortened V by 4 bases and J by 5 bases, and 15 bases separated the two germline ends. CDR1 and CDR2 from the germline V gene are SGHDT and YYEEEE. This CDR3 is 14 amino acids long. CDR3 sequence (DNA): TGTGCCAGCAGCCCTAGAGGTTATCGGTATGGCTACACCTTC. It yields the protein CASSPRGYRYGYTF.